The rows below give T cell receptor beta chains drawn from one sample of a study of regulatory T cells in long-lasting Graves disease. A single record per CDR3 protein comes from TCRdb applying MiXCR to the multiplex PCR reads. This sample yields 360,000 or so distinct CDR3 sequences, of which 15% to 20% are seen a single time; roughly 21% belongs to the top ten. These data were also reused for a study on T cells in Graves' hyperthyroidism and ophthalmopathy.

This sample comprised peripheral blood mononuclear cells (PBMCs), obtained at new diagnosis, from a patient treated with antithyroid drugs. The receptors derive from a woman between 18 and 29 years old with Graves disease. Both conserved end residues are part of each CDR3. The D gene is left open where the match is weak. Some rows have no size entry. The others give once, few or many, or a class for an expanded clone.

d_call,v_call,clone_size,j_call,cdr3_aa,cdr3_nt
-,TRBV28,many,TRBJ2-7,CASIGAYEQYF,TGTGCCAGCATCGGAGCCTACGAGCAGTACTTC
-,TRBV6-5,few,TRBJ1-6,CASSYTLQGSPLHF,TGTGCCAGCAGTTACACTTTACAGGGTTCACCCCTCCACTTT
-,TRBV4-1,many,TRBJ2-7,CASSHESGTVYEQYF,TGCGCCAGCAGCCACGAAAGCGGCACAGTATACGAGCAGTACTTC
-,TRBV2,many,TRBJ1-2,CASSEKGPFYGYTF,TGTGCCAGCAGTGAAAAAGGCCCTTTCTATGGCTACACCTTC
-,TRBV5-1,many,TRBJ1-1,CASSFTTNTEAFF,TGCGCCAGCAGCTTCACGACCAACACTGAAGCTTTCTTT
TRBD1,TRBV2,many,TRBJ2-5,CASSADRMGAQYF,TGTGCCAGCAGTGCGGACAGGATGGGGGCCCAGTACTTC
TRBD2,TRBV27,-,TRBJ2-1,CASTGLAGRNNEQFF,TGTGCCAGCACGGGACTAGCGGGACGGAACAATGAGCAGTTCTTC
-,TRBV12-3/TRBV12-4,-,TRBJ1-5,CASSLRGYYQPQHF,TGTGCCAGCAGTTTGAGGGGGTACTATCAGCCCCAGCATTTT
-,TRBV18,many,TRBJ2-7,CASSPMGYEQYF,TGTGCCAGCTCACCAATGGGATACGAGCAGTACTTC
-,TRBV4-1,many,TRBJ2-7,CASSQGALYEQYF,TGCGCCAGCAGCCAAGGGGCGCTGTACGAGCAGTACTTC
-,TRBV12-3/TRBV12-4,many,TRBJ1-1,CASSFGENTEAFF,TGTGCCAGCAGTTTCGGGGAGAACACTGAAGCTTTCTTT
-,TRBV6-5,many,TRBJ1-1,CASSSGRVSNTEAFF,TGTGCCAGCAGTTCGGGTAGGGTGTCGAACACTGAAGCTTTCTTT
TRBD2,TRBV2,-,TRBJ2-2,CASSEVAGHTGELFF,TGTGCCAGCAGTGAGGTAGCGGGCCACACCGGGGAGCTGTTTTTT